This T cell receptor beta chain was identified in a study of human T cells and chemical hapten exposure. V was pared by 6 bases and J by 5 bases, with 16 bases between. Germline-derived CDR1 and CDR2 are LGHDT and YNNKEL (reference sequence). The CDR3 has 14 residues. A single record per CDR3 protein comes from TCRdb applying MiXCR to the RACE reads. This table has some 50,000 distinct CDR3 sequences, about 4.5% appearing once. The time point here: healthy volunteer bleed at 2 weeks. The study extracted total RNA from unfractionated whole blood. This clonotype has a handful of counts. This sequence was found in a human donor in good health. Some clones in this sample may be carry-over from other donors' samples. The sequenced material came from whole blood. V and J are TRBV3-1 and TRBJ1-1, with D possibly matching TRBD1 (6 bases). The CDR3 region has the DNA TGTGCCAGCAGGGGGAAAAACAGGGTAACTGAAGCTTTCTTT. It translates to CASRGKNRVTEAFF.